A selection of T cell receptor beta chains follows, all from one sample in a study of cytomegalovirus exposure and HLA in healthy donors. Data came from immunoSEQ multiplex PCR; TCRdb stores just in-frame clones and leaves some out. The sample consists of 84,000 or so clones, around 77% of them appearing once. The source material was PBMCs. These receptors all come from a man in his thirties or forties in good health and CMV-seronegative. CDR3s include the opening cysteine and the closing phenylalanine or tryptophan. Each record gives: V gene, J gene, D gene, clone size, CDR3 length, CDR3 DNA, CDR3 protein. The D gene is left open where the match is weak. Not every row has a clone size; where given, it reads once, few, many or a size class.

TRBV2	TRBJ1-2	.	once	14	TGTGCCAGCAGTGATGTGGCCTCTAACTATGGCTACACCTTC	CASSDVASNYGYTF
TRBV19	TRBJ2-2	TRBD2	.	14	TGTGCCAGTACGGGACTAAGTATCACCGGGGAGCTGTTTTTT	CASTGLSITGELFF
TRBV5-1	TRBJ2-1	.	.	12	TGCGCCAGCAGCCTCTTTTCCAATGAGCAGTTCTTC	CASSLFSNEQFF
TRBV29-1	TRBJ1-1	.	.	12	TGCAGCGTTGGGACAGTGAACACTGAAGCTTTCTTT	CSVGTVNTEAFF
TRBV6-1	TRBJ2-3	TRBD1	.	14	TGTGCCAGCAGTAGAGACAGGGGTTCAGATACGCAGTATTTT	CASSRDRGSDTQYF
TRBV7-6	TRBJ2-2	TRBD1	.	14	TGTGCCAGCAGCTTAGGACAGGGGATCGGGGAGCTGTTTTTT	CASSLGQGIGELFF
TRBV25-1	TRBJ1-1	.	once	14	TGTGCCAGCAGCCGCACAGGGAAAGGGACTGAAGCTTTCTTT	CASSRTGKGTEAFF
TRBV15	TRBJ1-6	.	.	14	TGTGCCACCAGCCGCGGACACGATAATTCACCCCTCCACTTT	CATSRGHDNSPLHF
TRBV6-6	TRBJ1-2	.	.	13	TGTGCCAGCAGTACAACAGGGTGGCTCGGCTACACCTTC	CASSTTGWLGYTF
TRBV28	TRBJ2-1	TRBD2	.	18	TGTGCCAGCAGTTTAAGGACTAGCGGCCCTCTCCGCTACAATGAGCAGTTCTTC	CASSLRTSGPLRYNEQFF
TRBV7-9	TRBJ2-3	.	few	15	TGTGCCAGCAGCTTAGCGGGGGGAAAGGCCGATACGCAGTATTTT	CASSLAGGKADTQYF
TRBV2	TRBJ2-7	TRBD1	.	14	TGTGCCAGCGTAACGGGACAGGCCAACTACGAGCAGTACTTC	CASVTGQANYEQYF
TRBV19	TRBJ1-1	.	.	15	TGTGCCAGTAGTACCGCCGAGGGCAGAAACACTGAAGCTTTCTTT	CASSTAEGRNTEAFF
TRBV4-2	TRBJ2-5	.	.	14	TGTGCCAGCAGCCAAGGGGCGGGGGCGGAGACCCAGTACTTC	CASSQGAGAETQYF
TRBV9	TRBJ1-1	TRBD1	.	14	TGTGCCAGCAGCGTTAGGACAGGGGGCACTGAAGCTTTCTTT	CASSVRTGGTEAFF
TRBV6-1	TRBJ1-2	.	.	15	TGTGCCAGCAGTGAATTAGAAGGCCAGGGCTATGGCTACACCTTC	CASSELEGQGYGYTF
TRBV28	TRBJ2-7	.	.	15	TGTGCCAGCAGTTCCACGGCGGGGTCCTCCTACGAGCAGTACTTC	CASSSTAGSSYEQYF
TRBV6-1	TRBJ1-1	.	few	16	TGTGCCAGCAGTGAATCCCAGGGGTTCATGAACACTGAAGCTTTCTTT	CASSESQGFMNTEAFF
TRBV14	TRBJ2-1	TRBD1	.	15	TGTGCCAGCAGCCCGACGGGGACAGCCCGCAATGAGCAGTTCTTC	CASSPTGTARNEQFF
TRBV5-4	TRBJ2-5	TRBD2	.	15	TGTGCCAGCAGCTTGGGGACTAGTTTGGGAGGGACCCAGTACTTC	CASSLGTSLGGTQYF
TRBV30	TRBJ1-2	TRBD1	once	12	TGTGCCTGGAACCCAGGGGGCTATGGCTACACCTTC	CAWNPGGYGYTF
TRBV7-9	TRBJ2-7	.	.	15	TGTGCCAGCAGCTTAGGTGGGGGGGCAGCGTACGAGCAGTACTTC	CASSLGGGAAYEQYF
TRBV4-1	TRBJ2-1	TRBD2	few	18	TGCGCCAGCAGCCTATATCTCGGGGGCGGGGGGGCTTTCGATGAGCAGTTCTTC	CASSLYLGGGGAFDEQFF
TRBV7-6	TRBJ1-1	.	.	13	TGTGCCAGCAGCTTAACCGGGAACACTGAAGCTTTCTTT	CASSLTGNTEAFF
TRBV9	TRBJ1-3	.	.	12	TGTGCCAGCAGCGTATATGGAAACACCATATATTTT	CASSVYGNTIYF
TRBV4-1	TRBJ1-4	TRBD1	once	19	TGCGCCAGCAGCCAAGAAAAAGCGGGACAGGGGTTCGCTAATGAAAAACTGTTTTTT	CASSQEKAGQGFANEKLFF
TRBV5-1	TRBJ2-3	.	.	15	TGCGCCAGCACCACCATCGGGCAGGGGGGAGATACGCAGTATTTT	CASTTIGQGGDTQYF
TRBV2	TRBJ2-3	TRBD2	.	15	TGTGCCAGCAGACGGACTAGCGCGAACACAGATACGCAGTATTTT	CASRRTSANTDTQYF
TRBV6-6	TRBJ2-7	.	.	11	TGTGCCAGCAGCCAACGCGGCGAGCAGTACTTC	CASSQRGEQYF
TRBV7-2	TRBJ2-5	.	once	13	TGTGCCAGCAGCTTAGCCCAGAAAGAGACCCAGTACTTC	CASSLAQKETQYF
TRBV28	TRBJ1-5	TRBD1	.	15	TGTACCAGCGTAGACGGACAGGGGTTATTCCAGCCCCAGCATTTT	CTSVDGQGLFQPQHF
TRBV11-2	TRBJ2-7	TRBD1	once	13	TGTGCCAGCAGGCGGCAGGGGGCTTGGGAGCAGTACTTC	CASRRQGAWEQYF
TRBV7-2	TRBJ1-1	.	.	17	TGTGCCAGCAGCCCCTTCTCTGGCCCACAGATGAACACTGAAGCTTTCTTT	CASSPFSGPQMNTEAFF
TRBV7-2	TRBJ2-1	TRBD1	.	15	TGTGCCAGCAGCCCCGGACAGGGGGCTTGGATTGAGCAGTTCTTC	CASSPGQGAWIEQFF
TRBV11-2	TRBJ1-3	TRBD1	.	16	TGTGCCAGCAGCCCCTGGGACAGGTCGACTGGAAACACCATATATTTT	CASSPWDRSTGNTIYF
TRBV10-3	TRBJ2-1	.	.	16	TGTGCCATCAGTGAGTCAGTTGTTAGCTCCTACAATGAGCAGTTCTTC	CAISESVVSSYNEQFF
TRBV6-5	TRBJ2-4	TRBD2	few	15	TGTGCCAGCAGTTCCGGGACTAGCGAGACAAACATTCAGTACTTC	CASSSGTSETNIQYF
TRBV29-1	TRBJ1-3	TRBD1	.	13	TGCAGCGTCGGCGACAGGGCTCTCAACACCATATATTTT	CSVGDRALNTIYF
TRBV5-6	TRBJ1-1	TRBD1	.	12	TGTGCCAGCAGCTTGGGGACAGGGCAAGCTTTCTTT	CASSLGTGQAFF
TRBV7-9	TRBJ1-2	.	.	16	TGTGCCAGCAGCGCCACTACAGGGAGAGATAGGGATGGCTACACCTTC	CASSATTGRDRDGYTF
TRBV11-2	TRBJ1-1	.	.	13	TGTGCCAGCAGCCGGTACGGGAACACTGAAGCTTTCTTT	CASSRYGNTEAFF
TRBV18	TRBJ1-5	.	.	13	TGTGCCAGCTCACCTTATAGCAATCAGCCCCAGCATTTT	CASSPYSNQPQHF
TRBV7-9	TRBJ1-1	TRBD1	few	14	TGTGCCAGCAGCGAGTACAGGGGCAGGGGTGAAGCTTTCTTT	CASSEYRGRGEAFF
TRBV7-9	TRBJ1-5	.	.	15	TGTTCCAGCAGCTGGGGAGGAAGGCTCAATCAGCCCCAGCATTTT	CSSSWGGRLNQPQHF
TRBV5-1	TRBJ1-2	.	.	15	TGCGCCAGCAGCTTGGGACAGCAGGCGGTCTATGGCTACACCTTC	CASSLGQQAVYGYTF
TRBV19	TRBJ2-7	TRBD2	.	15	TGTGCCAGTAGTATAGAGGCGGGAGTCGGGTACGAGCAGTACTTC	CASSIEAGVGYEQYF
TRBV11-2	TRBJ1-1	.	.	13	TGTGCCAGCAGCCCCTCCGGGAACACTGAAGCTTTCTTT	CASSPSGNTEAFF
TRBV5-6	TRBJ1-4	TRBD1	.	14	TGTGCCAGCAGGAGTACAGGGGGGCGTGAAAAACTGTTTTTT	CASRSTGGREKLFF
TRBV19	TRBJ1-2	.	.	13	TGTGCCAGTAGTCAGGGGCGCTTGGAAGGCTACACCTTC	CASSQGRLEGYTF
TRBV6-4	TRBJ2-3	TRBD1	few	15	TGTGCCAGCAGTGACGGACAGGGGGCCACAGATACGCAGTATTTT	CASSDGQGATDTQYF
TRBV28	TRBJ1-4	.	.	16	TGTGCCAGCAGTTTAGGAAGTCGGGGTCGTAATGAAAAACTGTTTTTT	CASSLGSRGRNEKLFF
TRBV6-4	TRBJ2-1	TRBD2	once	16	TGTGCCAGCAGTGTCACCGGGACTAGCGGGAGCCATGAGCAGTTCTTC	CASSVTGTSGSHEQFF
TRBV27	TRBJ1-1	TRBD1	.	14	TGTGCCAGCAGTCGGACAGGGACGAACACTGAAGCTTTCTTT	CASSRTGTNTEAFF
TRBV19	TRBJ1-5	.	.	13	TGTGCCAGTAGTTCAGGGGGCAATCAGCCCCAGCATTTT	CASSSGGNQPQHF
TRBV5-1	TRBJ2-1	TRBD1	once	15	TGCGCCAGTCGAGCCCCCGGGACAGGGGTCAATGAGCAGTTCTTC	CASRAPGTGVNEQFF
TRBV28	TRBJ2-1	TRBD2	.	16	TGTGCCAGCAGTTTCCCGACTAGCACGATATACAATGAGCAGTTCTTC	CASSFPTSTIYNEQFF
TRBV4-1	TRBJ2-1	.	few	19	TGCGCCAGCAGCCCGGCAGGGGGTCAAGCGGGCAGCTCCTACAATGAGCAGTTCTTC	CASSPAGGQAGSSYNEQFF
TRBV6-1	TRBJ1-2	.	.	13	TGTGCCAGCACCCTAGGGGGGGCTTTTGGCTACACCTTC	CASTLGGAFGYTF
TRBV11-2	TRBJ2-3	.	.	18	TGTGCCAGCAGCTTACACCCCTTGCGGGTAGCGGGCACAGATACGCAGTATTTT	CASSLHPLRVAGTDTQYF
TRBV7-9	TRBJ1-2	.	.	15	TGTTCCAGCAGCCCCAAACAAAGAATTAACTATGGCTACACCTTC	CSSSPKQRINYGYTF